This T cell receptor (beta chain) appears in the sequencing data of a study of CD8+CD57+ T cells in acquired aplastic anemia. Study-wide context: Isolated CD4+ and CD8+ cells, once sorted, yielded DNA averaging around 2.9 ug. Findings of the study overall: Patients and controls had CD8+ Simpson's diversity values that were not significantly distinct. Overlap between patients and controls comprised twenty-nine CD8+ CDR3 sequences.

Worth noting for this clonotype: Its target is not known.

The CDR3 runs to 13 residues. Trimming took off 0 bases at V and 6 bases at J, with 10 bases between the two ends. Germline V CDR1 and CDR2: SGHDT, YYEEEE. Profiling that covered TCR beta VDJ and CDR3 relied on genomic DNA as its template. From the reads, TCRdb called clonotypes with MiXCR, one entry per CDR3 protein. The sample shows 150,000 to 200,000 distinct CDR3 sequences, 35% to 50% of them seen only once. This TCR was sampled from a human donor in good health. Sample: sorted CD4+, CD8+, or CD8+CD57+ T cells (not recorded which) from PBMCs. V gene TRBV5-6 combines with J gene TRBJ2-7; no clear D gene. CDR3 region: CASSLAVGPEQYF. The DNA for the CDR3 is TGTGCCAGCAGCTTGGCAGTAGGCCCCGAGCAGTACTTC.